This paragraph covers one T cell receptor beta chain sequence. It has no known antigen specificity. No much larger clonotype is one base removed from it; base qualities were not supplied. Deletion took 0 bases off V and 3 bases off J, with a span of 5 bases between the germline ends. CDR1 SGHAT and CDR2 FQNNGV are derived from the germline V gene. The CDR3 goes from the cysteine to the phenylalanine over 13 residues. Of all the DNA, just the CDR3 is kept, 39 bases in frame from base 1. This record comes from a study of T cell responses to AZD1222 COVID-19 vaccine (dated by TCRdb to the early 2020s). For context, the study as a whole: A total of 230 to 250 trial participants underwent TCR sequencing, of whom about 200 had received two doses of AZD1222 and around 25 had received two doses of the MenACWY control vaccine. Trial participants were enrolled by age into 18-55, 56-69 and 70-plus year subgroups, with roughly 150, 30 and 60 TCR-sequenced participants respectively. The paper's findings and limits, for the study overall: Conclusions about previously exposed vaccinees are limited because only a handful of AZD1222 recipients were SARS-CoV-2 seropositive at baseline. Reportedly, almost half of the unique spike-specific TCRs recognized epitopes lying outside the regions that are mutated in the B.1.351 and B.1.1.7 variants. The 56-69-year group was small, and its depth increase did not reach significance, likely because of low power. Because no samples from the day 14 peak response were available, repertoires could be characterized only after the peak T cell response. A significant rise in spike-specific TCR breadth and depth was observed after two AZD1222 doses relative to day 0 and relative to MenACWY recipients. Most participants were white British and females outnumbered males, and the authors suggested that clonal diversity may have been underestimated. CD4 TCRs associated with the vaccine covered the entire spike protein, and the dominant responses were in regions 160-218 and 743-854.

The sample's time point label is to be understood as: about 28 days (+/-7) after the second vaccine dose. Because spike-specific TCR depth and breadth did not differ between the two schedules, AZD1222 recipients who got a second dose at roughly 4 weeks were pooled with those who got a second dose at roughly 12 weeks. Vaccinee samples were obtained from the UK trials COV001 and COV002, which included a single-blind randomized controlled phase 2/3 trial of AZD1222 (ChAdOx1 nCoV-19) in healthy adults. For TCRbeta chain sequencing, PBMC samples were collected from trial participants at day 0 and at day 28 after the second dose. The CDR3 regions of human TCRbeta chains were analyzed by immunosequencing. In the paper's pipeline: Repertoire TCRs were matched against a reference library of SARS-CoV-2-specific TCRs generated with the MIRA antigen-specificity platform. Breadth meant the fraction of unique TCRs that were SARS-CoV-2-associated, whereas depth meant the fraction of total T cells that were SARS-CoV-2-associated. Using the MIRA data, each spike-specific TCR was assigned both to the spike region to which the TCR was reactive and to a CD4 or CD8 class. Log10-transformed breadth and depth values were compared by one-way ANOVA with Sidak's multiple comparisons tests. What TCRdb holds here is the immuneACCESS table cut down to in-frame rearrangements. Part of the clones is not present; checked against another copy, under half of the missing clones reflect an unresolved V gene, and the others are unexplained. That table supplies the V and J calls and clone size; D and trimming were determined from the DNA. The sample table holds roughly 90,000 clones, of which around 91% were seen once. In total, the top ten clones hold about 2.5% of the sample.

The receptor comes from an adult who received the AZD1222 COVID-19 vaccine. Specimen: peripheral blood, collected 28 days after the second AZD1222 dose. The rearrangement joined TRBV11-2 to TRBJ1-2, with the D gene not confidently named. Read as DNA, the sequence is TGTGCCAGCAGCTTAGACGGGTACTATGGCTACACCTTC. It translates as CASSLDGYYGYTF.